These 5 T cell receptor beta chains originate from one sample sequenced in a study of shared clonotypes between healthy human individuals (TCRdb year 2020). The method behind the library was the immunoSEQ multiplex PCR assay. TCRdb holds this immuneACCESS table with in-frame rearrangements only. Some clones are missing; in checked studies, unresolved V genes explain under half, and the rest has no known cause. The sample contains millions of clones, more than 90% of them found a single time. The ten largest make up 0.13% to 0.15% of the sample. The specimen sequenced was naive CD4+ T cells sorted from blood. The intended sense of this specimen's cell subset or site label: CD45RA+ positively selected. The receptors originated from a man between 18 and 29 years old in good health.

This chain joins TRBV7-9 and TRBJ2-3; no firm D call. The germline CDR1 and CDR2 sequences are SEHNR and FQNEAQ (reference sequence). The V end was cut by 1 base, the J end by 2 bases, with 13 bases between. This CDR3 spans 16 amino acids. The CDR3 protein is CASSLDLKPLTDTQYF. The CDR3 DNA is TGTGCCAGCAGCTTAGACCTGAAACCCCTCACAGATACGCAGTATTTT.

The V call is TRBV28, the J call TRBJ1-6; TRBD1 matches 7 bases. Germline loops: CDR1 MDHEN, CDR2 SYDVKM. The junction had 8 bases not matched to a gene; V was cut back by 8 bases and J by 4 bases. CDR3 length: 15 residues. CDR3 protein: CASWSPGQYNSPLHF. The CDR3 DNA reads TGTGCCAGCTGGAGCCCGGGACAGTATAATTCACCCCTCCACTTT.

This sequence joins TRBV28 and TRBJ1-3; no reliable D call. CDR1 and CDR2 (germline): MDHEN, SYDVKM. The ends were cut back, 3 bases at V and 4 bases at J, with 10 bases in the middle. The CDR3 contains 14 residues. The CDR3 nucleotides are TGTGCCAGCAGTTTGGGTGGCGAAGGAAACACCATATATTTT. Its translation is CASSLGGEGNTIYF.

In nucleotides, the CDR3 is TGTGCCAGCAGCTTAGATTGGGATTCACCCCTCCACTTT. Amino acids: CASSLDWDSPLHF. This sequence joins TRBV7-9 and TRBJ1-6; D call uncertain. V shed 1 base and J shed 8 bases, with 6 bases lying between them. This CDR3 has 13 residues. The germline V gene encodes CDR1 SEHNR and CDR2 FQNEAQ (reference sequence). The complete variable domain, with remaining parts taken from reference TRBV7-9 and TRBJ1-6, reads DTGVSQNPRHKITKRGQNVTFRCDPISEHNRLYWYRQTLGQGPEFLTYFQNEAQLEKSRLLSDRFSAERPKGSFSTLEIQRTEQGDSAMYLCASSLDWDSPLHFGNGTRLTVT.

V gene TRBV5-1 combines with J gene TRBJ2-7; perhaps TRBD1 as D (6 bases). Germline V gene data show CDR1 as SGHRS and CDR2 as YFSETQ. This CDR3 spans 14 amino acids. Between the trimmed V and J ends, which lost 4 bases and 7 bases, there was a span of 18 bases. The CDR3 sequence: CASSTGTNIPEQYF. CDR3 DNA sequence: TGCGCCAGCAGCACCGGGACAAACATACCTGAGCAGTACTTC.